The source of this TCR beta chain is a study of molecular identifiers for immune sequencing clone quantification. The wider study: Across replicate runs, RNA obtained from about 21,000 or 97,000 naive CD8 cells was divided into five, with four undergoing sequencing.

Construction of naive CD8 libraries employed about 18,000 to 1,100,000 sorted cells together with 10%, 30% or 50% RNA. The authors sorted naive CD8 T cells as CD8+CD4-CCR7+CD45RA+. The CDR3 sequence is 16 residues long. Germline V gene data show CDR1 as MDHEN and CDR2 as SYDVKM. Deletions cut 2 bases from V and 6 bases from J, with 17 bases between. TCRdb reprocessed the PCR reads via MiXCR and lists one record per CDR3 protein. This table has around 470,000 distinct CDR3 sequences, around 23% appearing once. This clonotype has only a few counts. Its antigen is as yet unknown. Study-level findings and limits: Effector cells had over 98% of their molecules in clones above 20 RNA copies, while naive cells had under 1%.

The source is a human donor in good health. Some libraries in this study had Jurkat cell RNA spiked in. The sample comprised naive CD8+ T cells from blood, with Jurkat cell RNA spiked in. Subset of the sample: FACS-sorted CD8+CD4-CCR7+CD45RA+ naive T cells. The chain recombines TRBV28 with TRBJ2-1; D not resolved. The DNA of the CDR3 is TGTGCCAGCAGTTTAAGAGGCCGGACCGACTGCAATGAGCAGTTCTTC. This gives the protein CASSLRGRTDCNEQFF.